These 7 T cell receptor beta chains were sequenced from one sample in a study of blood T cell repertoires in COVID-19. Using immunoSEQ multiplex PCR, the repertoire was profiled, and TCRdb retains in-frame clones only, with some absent. The repertoire consists of more than 80,000 clones, with around 87% occurring once and the leading ten covering 4.5% to 5.5%. Sequencing was done on a sample of peripheral blood. The receptors shown here come from a man aged 40-49 years with acute or convalescent COVID-19.

The chain recombines TRBV3-1 (or the pseudogene TRBV3-2) with TRBJ2-1; the D gene is possibly TRBD2 (5 bases). Germline-derived CDR1 and CDR2 are LGHDT and YNNKEL (reference sequence). The length of the CDR3 is 15 residues. The ends were cut back, 4 bases at V and 10 bases at J, with 20 bases in the middle. For the CDR3, the DNA is TGTGCCAGCAGCCGAGTTACACTATCTAGCCGAGAGCAGTTCTTC. Translating gives CASSRVTLSSREQFF.

The chain uses TRBV5-1 and TRBJ1-6; D possibly corresponds to TRBD1 (6 bases). Trimming left V 0 bases short and J 7 bases short, with 8 bases between. Germline V CDR1 and CDR2: SGHRS, YFSETQ. The CDR3 is 14 residues long. This CDR3 is CASSLGQENSPLHF. As DNA, the CDR3 is TGCGCCAGCAGCTTGGGACAGGAGAATTCACCCCTCCACTTT.

CDR3 DNA sequence: TGTGCCAGCAGTATCCGGACAGGTTTGGGCGTCTATGGCTACACCTTC. Its protein is CASSIRTGLGVYGYTF. The chain carries TRBV27 and TRBJ1-2; TRBD1 matches 7 bases. This CDR3 has 16 residues. Germline V lookup: CDR1 MNHEY, CDR2 SMNVEV (reference sequence). Trimming cost V 5 bases and J 4 bases; bases outside gene matches: 13.

The chain has TRBV12-5 and TRBJ2-5; D not resolved. The CDR3 is 15 residues long. Germline-derived CDR1 and CDR2 are LGHNT and FRNRAP. The germline V and J ends were trimmed by 3 bases and 4 bases, with 15 bases remaining between them. The CDR3 region is CASGFTAFGGETQYF. The CDR3 nucleotides read TGTGCTAGTGGTTTCACAGCATTTGGTGGAGAGACCCAGTACTTC. The complete variable domain, with remaining parts taken from reference TRBV12-5 and TRBJ2-5, reads DARVTQTPRHKVTEMGQEVTMRCQPILGHNTVFWYRQTMMQGLELLAYFRNRAPLDDSGMPKDRFSAEMPDATLATLKIQPSEPRDSAVYFCASGFTAFGGETQYFGPGTRLLVL.

V and J are TRBV7-8 and TRBJ1-5; 7 bases are shared with TRBD1. The CDR3 is made up of 15 amino acids. CDR1 is SGHVS and CDR2 is FQNEAQ in the germline V gene. V was pared by 2 bases and J by 4 bases, with 5 bases of the junction left unmatched. CDR3 coding DNA: TGTGCCAGCAGCTTATGGGGGACAGAGAATCAGCCCCAGCATTTT. This sequence encodes CASSLWGTENQPQHF.

The rearrangement joins TRBV2 to TRBJ2-5, with D possibly TRBD1 on 6 matching bases. Trimming removed 6 bases at V and 4 bases at J, with 12 bases between. Germline V gene lookup returns CDR1 SNHLY and CDR2 FYNNEI. The CDR3 sequence is 13 residues long. The CDR3, as DNA: TGTGCCAGCAGGCAACAGGGCGCAGAGACCCAGTACTTC. Translated: CASRQQGAETQYF. Full variable domain (outside the CDR3, taken from reference TRBV2 and TRBJ2-5): EPEVTQTPSHQVTQMGQEVILRCVPISNHLYFYWYRQILGQKVEFLVSFYNNEISEKSEIFDDQFSVERPDGSNFTLKIRSTKLEDSAMYFCASRQQGAETQYFGPGTRLLVL.

CDR3 in amino acids: CASSADLRSGSREQYF. Written as DNA, the CDR3 is TGTGCCAGCAGCGCGGACCTGAGGAGCGGGAGCCGCGAGCAGTACTTC. The chain joins TRBV13 to TRBJ2-7; 8 nucleotides agree with TRBD2. CDR3 length: 16 residues. The J segment lost 6 bases and the V segment lost 5 bases, leaving 15 bases of the junction unmatched. Looked up from germline, CDR1 is PRHDT and CDR2 is FYEKMQ (reference sequence). Supplemented by reference TRBV13 and TRBJ2-7, the full variable domain reads AAGVIQSPRHLIKEKRETATLKCYPIPRHDTVYWYQQGPGQDPQFLISFYEKMQSDKGSIPDRFSAQQFSDYHSELNMSSLELGDSALYFCASSADLRSGSREQYFGPGTRLTVT.